This T cell receptor (beta chain) originates from a study of cytomegalovirus exposure and HLA in healthy donors. Primers included in the PCR were 60 Vbeta and 13 Jbeta primers. Some clones are missing from TCRdb's copy, which holds only in-frame ones; the method was immunoSEQ multiplex PCR. The sample contains tens of thousands of clones, roughly 73% of which appear only once. Germline V CDR1 and CDR2: LNHDA, SQIVND (reference sequence). The length of the CDR3 is 16 residues. Between the trimmed V and J ends, which lost 1 base and 1 base, there was a span of 13 bases. Material: PBMCs. This chain uses TRBV19 with TRBJ2-5; unclear D gene. This clonotype was obtained from a woman in her thirties or forties in good health and CMV-seropositive. In nucleotides, the CDR3 is TGTGCCAGTAGTATAGGACTGCAGTGGTCCCAAGAGACCCAGTACTTC. Residues: CASSIGLQWSQETQYF.